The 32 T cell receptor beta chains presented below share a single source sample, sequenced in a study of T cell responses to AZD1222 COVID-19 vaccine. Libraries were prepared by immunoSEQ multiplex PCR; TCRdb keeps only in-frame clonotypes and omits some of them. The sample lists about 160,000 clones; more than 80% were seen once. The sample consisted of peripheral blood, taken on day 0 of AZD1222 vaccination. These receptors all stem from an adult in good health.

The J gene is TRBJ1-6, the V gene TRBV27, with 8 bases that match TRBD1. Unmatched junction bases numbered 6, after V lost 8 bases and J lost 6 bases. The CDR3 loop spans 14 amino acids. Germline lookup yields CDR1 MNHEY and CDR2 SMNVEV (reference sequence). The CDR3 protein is CASPIGTGNSPLHF. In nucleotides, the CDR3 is TGTGCCAGCCCCATCGGGACAGGTAATTCACCCCTCCACTTT.

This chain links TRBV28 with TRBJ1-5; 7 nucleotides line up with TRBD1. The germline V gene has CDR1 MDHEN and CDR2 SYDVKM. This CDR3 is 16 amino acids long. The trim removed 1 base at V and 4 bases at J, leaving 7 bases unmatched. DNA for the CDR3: TGTGCCAGCAGTTTATTGCGGGGACAGCTTAATCAGCCCCAGCATTTT. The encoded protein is CASSLLRGQLNQPQHF.

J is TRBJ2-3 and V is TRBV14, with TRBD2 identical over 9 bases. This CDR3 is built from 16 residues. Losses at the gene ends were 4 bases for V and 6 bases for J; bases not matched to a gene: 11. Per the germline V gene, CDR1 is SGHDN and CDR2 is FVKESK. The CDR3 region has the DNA TGTGCCAGCAGCCGGAAGCGGGGGGAACTTTTTGATACGCAGTATTTT. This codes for CASSRKRGELFDTQYF. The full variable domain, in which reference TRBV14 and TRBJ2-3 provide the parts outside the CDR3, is EAGVTQFPSHSVIEKGQTVTLRCDPISGHDNLYWYRRVMGKEIKFLLHFVKESKQDESGMPNNRFLAERTGGTYSTLKVQPAELEDSGVYFCASSRKRGELFDTQYFGPGTRLTVL.

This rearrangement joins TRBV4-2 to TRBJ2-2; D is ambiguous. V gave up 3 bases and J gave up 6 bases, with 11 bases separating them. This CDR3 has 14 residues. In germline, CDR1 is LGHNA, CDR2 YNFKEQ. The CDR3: CASSHPLDPGELFF. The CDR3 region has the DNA TGTGCCAGCAGCCATCCCTTAGATCCCGGGGAGCTGTTTTTT.

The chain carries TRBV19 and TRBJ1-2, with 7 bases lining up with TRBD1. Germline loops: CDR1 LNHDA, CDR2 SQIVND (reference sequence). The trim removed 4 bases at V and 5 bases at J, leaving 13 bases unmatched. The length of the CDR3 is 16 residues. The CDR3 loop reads CASSKDAGTAVYGYTF. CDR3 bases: TGTGCCAGTAGTAAAGATGCCGGGACAGCCGTATATGGCTACACCTTC. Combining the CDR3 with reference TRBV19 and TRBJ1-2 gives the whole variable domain DGGITQSPKYLFRKEGQNVTLSCEQNLNHDAMYWYRQDPGQGLRLIYYSQIVNDFQKGDIAEGYSVSREKKESFPLTVTSAQKNPTAFYLCASSKDAGTAVYGYTFGSGTRLTVV.

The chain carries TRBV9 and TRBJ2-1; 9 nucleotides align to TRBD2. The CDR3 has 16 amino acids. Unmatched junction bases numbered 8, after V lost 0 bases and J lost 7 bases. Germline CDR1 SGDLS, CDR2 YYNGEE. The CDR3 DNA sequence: TGTGCCAGCAGCGTAGTCGGTAGCGGGGGTATTAATGAGCAGTTCTTC. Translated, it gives CASSVVGSGGINEQFF. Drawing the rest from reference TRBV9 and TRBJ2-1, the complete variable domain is DSGVTQTPKHLITATGQRVTLRCSPRSGDLSVYWYQQSLDQGLQFLIQYYNGEERAKGNILERFSAQQFPDLHSELNLSSLELGDSALYFCASSVVGSGGINEQFFGPGTRLTVL.

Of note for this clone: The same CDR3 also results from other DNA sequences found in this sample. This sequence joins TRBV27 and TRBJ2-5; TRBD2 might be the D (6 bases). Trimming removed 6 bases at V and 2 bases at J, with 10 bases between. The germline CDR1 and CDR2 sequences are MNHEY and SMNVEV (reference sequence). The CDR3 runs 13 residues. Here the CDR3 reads CASRGGRQETQYF. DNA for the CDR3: TGTGCCAGCAGGGGGGGACGACAAGAGACCCAGTACTTC.

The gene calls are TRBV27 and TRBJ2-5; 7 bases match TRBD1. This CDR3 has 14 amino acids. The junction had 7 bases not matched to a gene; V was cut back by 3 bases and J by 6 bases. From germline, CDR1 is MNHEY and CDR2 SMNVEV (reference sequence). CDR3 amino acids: CASSLLGTDQTQYF. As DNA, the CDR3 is TGTGCCAGCAGTTTGCTCGGGACAGACCAGACCCAGTACTTC.

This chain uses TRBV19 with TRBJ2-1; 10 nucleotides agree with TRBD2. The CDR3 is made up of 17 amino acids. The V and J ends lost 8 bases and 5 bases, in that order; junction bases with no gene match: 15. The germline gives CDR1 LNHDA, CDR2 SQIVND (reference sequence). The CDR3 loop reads CASGIGASGGPNNEQFF. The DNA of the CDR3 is TGTGCCAGTGGAATCGGGGCTAGCGGGGGACCTAACAATGAGCAGTTCTTC.

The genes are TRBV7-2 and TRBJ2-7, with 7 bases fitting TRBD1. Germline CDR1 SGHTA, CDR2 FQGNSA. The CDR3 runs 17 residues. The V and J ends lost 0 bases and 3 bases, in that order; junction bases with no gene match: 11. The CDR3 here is CASSLALLGTDVYEQYF. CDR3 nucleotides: TGTGCCAGCAGCTTAGCCCTCCTCGGGACAGACGTCTACGAGCAGTACTTC.

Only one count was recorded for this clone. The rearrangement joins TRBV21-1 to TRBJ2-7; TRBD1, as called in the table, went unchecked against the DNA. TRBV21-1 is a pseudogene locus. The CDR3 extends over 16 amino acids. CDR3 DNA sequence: TGTGCCAGCAGCAATGGAGGAGGGACAGGGTTCTACGAGCAGTACGTC. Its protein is CASSNGGGTGFYEQYV.

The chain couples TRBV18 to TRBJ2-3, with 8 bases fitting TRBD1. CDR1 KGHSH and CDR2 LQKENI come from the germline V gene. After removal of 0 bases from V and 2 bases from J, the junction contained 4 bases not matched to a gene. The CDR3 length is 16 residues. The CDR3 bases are TGTGCCAGCTCACCACCTGGACAGGGCTCCACAGATACGCAGTATTTT. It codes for CASSPPGQGSTDTQYF.

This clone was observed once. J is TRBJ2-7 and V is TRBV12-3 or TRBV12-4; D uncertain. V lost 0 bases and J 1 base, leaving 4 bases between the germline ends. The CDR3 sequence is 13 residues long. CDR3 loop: CASSLAGSYEQYV. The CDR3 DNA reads TGTGCCAGCAGTTTAGCGGGTTCCTACGAGCAGTACGTC.

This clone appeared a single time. DNA for the CDR3: TGTGCCAGCAGCTGGATGGGACAGCCCCAAGAGACCCAGTACTTC. It encodes CASSWMGQPQETQYF. The gene calls are TRBV11-3 and TRBJ2-5; 7 nucleotides match TRBD1. This CDR3 comprises 15 residues. CDR1 is SGHNT and CDR2 is YENEEA in the germline V gene. V was clipped by 4 bases and J by 1 base; unmatched bases: 6.

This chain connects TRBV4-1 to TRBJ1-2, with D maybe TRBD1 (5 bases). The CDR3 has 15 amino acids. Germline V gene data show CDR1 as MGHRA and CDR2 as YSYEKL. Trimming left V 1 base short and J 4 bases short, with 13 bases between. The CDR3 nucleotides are TGCGCCAGCAGCCAAGGTTCAGGGATAGGCTATGGCTACACCTTC. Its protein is CASSQGSGIGYGYTF.

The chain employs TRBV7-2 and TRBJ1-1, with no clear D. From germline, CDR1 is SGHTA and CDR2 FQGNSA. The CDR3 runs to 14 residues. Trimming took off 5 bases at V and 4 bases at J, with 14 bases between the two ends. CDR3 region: CASSADGVGTEAFF. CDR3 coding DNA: TGTGCCAGCAGCGCGGACGGCGTTGGCACTGAAGCTTTCTTT.

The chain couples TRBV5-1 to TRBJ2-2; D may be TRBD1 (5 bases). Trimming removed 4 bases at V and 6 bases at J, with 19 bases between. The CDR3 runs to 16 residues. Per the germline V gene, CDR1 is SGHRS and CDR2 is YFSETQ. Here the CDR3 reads CASSNEINRRAGELFF. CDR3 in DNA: TGCGCCAGCAGCAACGAAATAAACAGGAGAGCCGGGGAGCTGTTTTTT.

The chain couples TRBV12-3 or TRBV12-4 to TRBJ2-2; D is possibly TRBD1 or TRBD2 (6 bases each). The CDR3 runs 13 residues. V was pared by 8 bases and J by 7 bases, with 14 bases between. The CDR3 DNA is TGTGCCAGCGACGGGGGCCCTCACGGGGAGCTGTTTTTT. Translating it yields CASDGGPHGELFF.

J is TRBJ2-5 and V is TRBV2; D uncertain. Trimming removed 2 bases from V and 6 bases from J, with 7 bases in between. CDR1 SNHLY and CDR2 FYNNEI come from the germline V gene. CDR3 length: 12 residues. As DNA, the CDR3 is TGTGCCAGCAGTGAATATGGCCAGACCCAGTACTTC. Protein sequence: CASSEYGQTQYF.

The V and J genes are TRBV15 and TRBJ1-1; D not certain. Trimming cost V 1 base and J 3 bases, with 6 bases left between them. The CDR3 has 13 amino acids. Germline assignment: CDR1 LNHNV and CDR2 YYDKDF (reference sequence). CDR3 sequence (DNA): TGTGCCACCAGCAGAGGAGGTGACACTGAAGCTTTCTTT. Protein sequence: CATSRGGDTEAFF.

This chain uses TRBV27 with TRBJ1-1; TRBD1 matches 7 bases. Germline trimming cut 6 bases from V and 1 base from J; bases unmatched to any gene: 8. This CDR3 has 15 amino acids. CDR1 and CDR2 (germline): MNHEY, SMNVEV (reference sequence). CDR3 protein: CASRNSRDRNTEAFF. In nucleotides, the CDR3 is TGTGCCAGCAGGAATTCCCGGGACAGGAACACTGAAGCTTTCTTT.

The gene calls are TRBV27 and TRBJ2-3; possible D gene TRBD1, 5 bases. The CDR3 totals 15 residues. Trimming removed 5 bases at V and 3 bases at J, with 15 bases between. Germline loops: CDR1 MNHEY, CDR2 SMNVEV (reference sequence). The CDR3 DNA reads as TGTGCCAGCAGTGTCCAGGGTGGATTGACAGATACGCAGTATTTT. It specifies CASSVQGGLTDTQYF.

CDR3 protein: CASSPRTGQLEQYV. The CDR3 DNA is TGTGCCAGCAGTCCAAGGACAGGACAGCTCGAGCAGTACGTC. The chain carries TRBV27 and TRBJ2-7, with TRBD1 identical over 7 bases. The CDR3 contains 14 residues. Germline V lookup: CDR1 MNHEY, CDR2 SMNVEV (reference sequence). V shed 5 bases and J 6 bases; nucleotides not matched to a gene: 10.

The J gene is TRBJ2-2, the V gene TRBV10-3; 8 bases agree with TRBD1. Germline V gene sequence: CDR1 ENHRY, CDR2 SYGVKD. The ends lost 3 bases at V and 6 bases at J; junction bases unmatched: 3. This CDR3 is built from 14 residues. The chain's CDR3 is CAISDRGHAGELFF. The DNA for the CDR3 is TGTGCCATCAGTGACAGGGGGCACGCCGGGGAGCTGTTTTTT.

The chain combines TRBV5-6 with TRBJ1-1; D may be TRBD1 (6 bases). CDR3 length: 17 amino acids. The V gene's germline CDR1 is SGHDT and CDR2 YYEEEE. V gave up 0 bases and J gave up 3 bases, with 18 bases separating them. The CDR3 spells CASSLGVTQGGYTEAFF. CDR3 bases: TGTGCCAGCAGCTTGGGGGTGACACAGGGAGGTTACACTGAAGCTTTCTTT.

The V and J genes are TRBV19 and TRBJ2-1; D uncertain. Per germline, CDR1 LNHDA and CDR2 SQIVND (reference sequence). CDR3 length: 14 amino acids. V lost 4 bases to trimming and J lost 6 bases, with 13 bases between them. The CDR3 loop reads CASSTRAGGNEQFF. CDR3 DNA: TGTGCCAGTAGTACTAGGGCCGGCGGCAATGAGCAGTTCTTC.

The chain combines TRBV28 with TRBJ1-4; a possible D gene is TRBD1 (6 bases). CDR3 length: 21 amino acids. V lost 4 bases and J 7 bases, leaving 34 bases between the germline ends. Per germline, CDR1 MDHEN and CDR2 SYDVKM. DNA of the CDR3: TGTGCCAGCAGTTCAACGTACCCCGCGGCGCTTACAGGGTCGGACGCTGAAAAACTGTTTTTT. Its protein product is CASSSTYPAALTGSDAEKLFF.

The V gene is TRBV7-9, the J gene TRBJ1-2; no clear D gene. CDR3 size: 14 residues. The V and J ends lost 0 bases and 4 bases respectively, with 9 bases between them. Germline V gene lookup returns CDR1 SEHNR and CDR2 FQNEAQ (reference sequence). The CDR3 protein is CASSLASQLYGYTF. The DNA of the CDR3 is TGTGCCAGCAGCTTAGCGAGCCAACTCTATGGCTACACCTTC.

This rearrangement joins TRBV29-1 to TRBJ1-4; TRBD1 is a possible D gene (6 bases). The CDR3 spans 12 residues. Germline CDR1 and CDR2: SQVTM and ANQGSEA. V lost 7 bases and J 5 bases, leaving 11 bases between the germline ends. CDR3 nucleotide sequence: TGCAGCGCCTGGACAGCAAATGAAAAACTGTTTTTT. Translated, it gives CSAWTANEKLFF.

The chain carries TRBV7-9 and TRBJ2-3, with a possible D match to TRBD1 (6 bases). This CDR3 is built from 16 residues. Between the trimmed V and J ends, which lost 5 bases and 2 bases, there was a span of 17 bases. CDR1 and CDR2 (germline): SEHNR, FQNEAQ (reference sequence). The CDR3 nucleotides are TGTGCCAGCAGCGCCGCGGCAGGGGCCCTCACAGATACGCAGTATTTT. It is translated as CASSAAAGALTDTQYF.

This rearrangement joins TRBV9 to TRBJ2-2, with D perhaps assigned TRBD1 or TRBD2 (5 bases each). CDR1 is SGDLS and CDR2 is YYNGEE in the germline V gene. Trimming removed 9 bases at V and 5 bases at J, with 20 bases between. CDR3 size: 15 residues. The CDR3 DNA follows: TGTGCCACCCCGAGGGGACCCGACAAGACCGGGGAGCTGTTTTTT. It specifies CATPRGPDKTGELFF.

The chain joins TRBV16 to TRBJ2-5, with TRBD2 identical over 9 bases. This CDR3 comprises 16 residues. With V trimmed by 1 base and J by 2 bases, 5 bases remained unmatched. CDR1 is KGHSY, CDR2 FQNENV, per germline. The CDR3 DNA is TGTGCCAGCAGCCAATTGTCGCTAGCGGGGCAAGAGACCCAGTACTTC. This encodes CASSQLSLAGQETQYF.